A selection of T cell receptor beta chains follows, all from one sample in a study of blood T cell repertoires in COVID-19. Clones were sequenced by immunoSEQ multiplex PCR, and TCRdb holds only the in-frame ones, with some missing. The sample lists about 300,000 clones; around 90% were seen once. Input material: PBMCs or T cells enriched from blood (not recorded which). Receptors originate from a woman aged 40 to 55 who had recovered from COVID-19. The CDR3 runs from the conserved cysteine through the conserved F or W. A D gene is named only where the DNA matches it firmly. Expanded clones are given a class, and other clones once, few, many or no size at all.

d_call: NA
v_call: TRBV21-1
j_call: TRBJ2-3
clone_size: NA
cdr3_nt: TGTGCCAGCAGCAAAAGAGGCGGCTTCACAGATACGCAGTATTTT
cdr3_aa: CASSKRGGFTDTQYF

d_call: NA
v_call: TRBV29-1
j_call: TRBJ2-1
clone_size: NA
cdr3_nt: TGCAGCGTTGTATCCGGGAGCTCCTACAATGAGCAGTTCTTC
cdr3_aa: CSVVSGSSYNEQFF

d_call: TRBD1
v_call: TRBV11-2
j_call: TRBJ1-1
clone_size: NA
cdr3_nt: TGTGCCAGCAGCTTAGATCGCGACAGGGCGGAGATAGGACCTGAAGCTTTCTTT
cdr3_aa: CASSLDRDRAEIGPEAFF

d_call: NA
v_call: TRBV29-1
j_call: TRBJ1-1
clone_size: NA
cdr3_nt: TGCATCACAGGGTCACAGGGCACTGAAGCTTTCTTT
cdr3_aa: CITGSQGTEAFF

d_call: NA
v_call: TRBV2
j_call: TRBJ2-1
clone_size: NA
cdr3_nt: TGTGCCAGCAGTGAAAGGGGCGGCAATGAGCAGTTCTTC
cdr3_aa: CASSERGGNEQFF

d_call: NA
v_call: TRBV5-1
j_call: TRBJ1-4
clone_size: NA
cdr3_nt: TGCGCCAGCAGATTTCGGTCAACTAATGAAAAACTGTTTTTT
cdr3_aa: CASRFRSTNEKLFF

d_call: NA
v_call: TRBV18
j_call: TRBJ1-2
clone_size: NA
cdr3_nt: TGTGCCAGCTCCACCACTTTACAGGGTGAGGGCTACACCTTC
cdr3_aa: CASSTTLQGEGYTF

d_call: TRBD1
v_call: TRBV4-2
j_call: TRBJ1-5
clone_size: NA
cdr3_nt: TGTGCCAGCAGCCAAGGGGGTTCCCAGACAGGGGGCAATCAGCCCCAGCATTTT
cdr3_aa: CASSQGGSQTGGNQPQHF

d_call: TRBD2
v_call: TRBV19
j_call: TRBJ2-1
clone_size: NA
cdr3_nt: TGTGCCAGTAGTATAGCGGGAGGATTAAATGAGCAGTTCTTC
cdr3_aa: CASSIAGGLNEQFF

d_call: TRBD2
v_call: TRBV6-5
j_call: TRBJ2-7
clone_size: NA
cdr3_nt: TGTGCCAGCAGTTCCCCCGGGACTAGCGAGAGGGAGCAGTACTTC
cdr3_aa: CASSSPGTSEREQYF

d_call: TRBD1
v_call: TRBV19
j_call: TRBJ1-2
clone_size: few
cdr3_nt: TGTGCCAGTAGTCCCCATAGGGACAGGGCTCTTCTCTACGGCTACACCTTC
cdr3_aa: CASSPHRDRALLYGYTF

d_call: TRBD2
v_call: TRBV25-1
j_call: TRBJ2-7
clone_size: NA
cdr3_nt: TGTGCCAGCAGTGGGGGACTAGCGGGAGGGCGGAGAGAGCAGTACTTC
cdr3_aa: CASSGGLAGGRREQYF

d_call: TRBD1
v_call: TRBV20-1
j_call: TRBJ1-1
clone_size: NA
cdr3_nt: TGCAGTGCTAGTCCAAACAGGGGGCGGAACACCCGAAACACTGAAGCTTTCTTT
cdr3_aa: CSASPNRGRNTRNTEAFF

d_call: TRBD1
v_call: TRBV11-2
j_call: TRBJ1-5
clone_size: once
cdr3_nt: TGTGCCAGCAGCTTAACAGGGGAGGATCAGCCCCAGCATTTT
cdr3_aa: CASSLTGEDQPQHF

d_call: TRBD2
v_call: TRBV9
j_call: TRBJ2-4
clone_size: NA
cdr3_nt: TGTGCCAGCAGCGTAGGGGCTAGCGGAAACATTCAGTACTTC
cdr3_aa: CASSVGASGNIQYF

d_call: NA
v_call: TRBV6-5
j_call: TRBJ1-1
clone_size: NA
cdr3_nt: TGTGCCAGCAGTTATGGGTTATCGGCAGGGATGACTGAAGCTTTCTTT
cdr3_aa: CASSYGLSAGMTEAFF

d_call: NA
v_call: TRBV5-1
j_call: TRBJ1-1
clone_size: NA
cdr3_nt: TGCGCCAGCAGCTTGGGCCAGTACACTGAAGCTTTCTTT
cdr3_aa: CASSLGQYTEAFF

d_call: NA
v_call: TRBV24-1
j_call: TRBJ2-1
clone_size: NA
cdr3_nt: TGTGCCACCAGTGACATCCGGACTGGGGTTGCGAGTATCAATGAGCAGTTCTTC
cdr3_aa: CATSDIRTGVASINEQFF

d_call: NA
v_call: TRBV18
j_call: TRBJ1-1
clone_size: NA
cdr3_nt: TGTGCCAGCTCACCGAACCGGGAACGGAACACTGAAGCTTTCTTT
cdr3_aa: CASSPNRERNTEAFF

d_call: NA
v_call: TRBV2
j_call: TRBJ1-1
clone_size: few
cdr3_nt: TGTGCCAGCAACAACTGGGGGGGCAACACTGAAGCTTTCTTT
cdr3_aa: CASNNWGGNTEAFF

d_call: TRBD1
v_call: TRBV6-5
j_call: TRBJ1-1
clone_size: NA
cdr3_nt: TGTGCCAGCAGTTACGTGGGACAGACGAACACTGAAGCTTTCTTT
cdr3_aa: CASSYVGQTNTEAFF

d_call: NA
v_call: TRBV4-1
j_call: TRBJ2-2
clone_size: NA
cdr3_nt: TGCGCCAGCAGCCAAGAGGTGGTTCAGGAATTGAACACCGGGGAGCTGTTTTTT
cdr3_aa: CASSQEVVQELNTGELFF

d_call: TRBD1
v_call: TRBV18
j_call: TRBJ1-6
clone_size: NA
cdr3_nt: TGTGCCAGCTCACTATACCCGACAGGGTGGAGGGGTTCACCCCTCCACTTT
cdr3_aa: CASSLYPTGWRGSPLHF

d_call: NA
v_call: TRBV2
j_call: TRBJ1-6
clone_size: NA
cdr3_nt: TGTGCCAGCAGCCTACAGGGATATAATTCACCCCTCCACTTT
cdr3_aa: CASSLQGYNSPLHF